This entry lists 10 T cell receptor beta chains sequenced from one sample in a study of T cell changes during pregnancy in multiple sclerosis. Assay: immunoSEQ multiplex PCR; the TCRdb copy retains only in-frame clones and omits some. Of 70,000 to 80,000 clones listed, 88% are singletons. Material: peripheral blood, obtained before pregnancy. The source of these receptors is a female donor with multiple sclerosis, enrolled in a pregnancy study.

This clone appeared a single time. This chain joins TRBV7-2 and TRBJ2-7; no clear D. The CDR3 loop spans 13 amino acids. V dropped 6 bases and J dropped 6 bases, with 15 bases sitting between them. Germline CDR1 is SGHTA and CDR2 is FQGNSA. The CDR3 reads CASSTNRVREQYF. The CDR3 nucleotides read TGTGCCAGCAGTACCAACCGGGTTCGCGAGCAGTACTTC. The whole variable domain, remainder taken from reference TRBV7-2 and TRBJ2-7, is GAGVSQSPSNKVTEKGKDVELRCDPISGHTALYWYRQSLGQGLEFLIYFQGNSAPDKSGLPSDRFSAERTGGSVSTLTIQRTQQEDSAVYLCASSTNRVREQYFGPGTRLTVT.

The CDR3 sequence: CASSPPSYEQYF. Written as DNA, the CDR3 is TGCGCCAGCAGCCCTCCCAGCTACGAGCAGTACTTC. The gene calls are TRBV4-1 and TRBJ2-7; D is ambiguous. Per germline, CDR1 MGHRA and CDR2 YSYEKL. This CDR3 region has 12 residues. V lost 4 bases to trimming and J lost 3 bases, with 7 bases between them.

The table lists this clone with a few counts. This chain joins TRBV5-1 and TRBJ1-2, with 7 bases matching TRBD1. CDR3 length: 14 residues. Germline CDR1 reads SGHRS; CDR2 reads YFSETQ. V gave up 0 bases and J gave up 6 bases; unmatched junction bases: 5. CDR3: CASSLGAGGNGYTF. In nucleotides, the CDR3 is TGCGCCAGCAGCTTGGGAGCAGGGGGTAATGGCTACACCTTC. The full variable domain, in which reference TRBV5-1 and TRBJ1-2 provide the parts outside the CDR3, is KAGVTQTPRYLIKTRGQQVTLSCSPISGHRSVSWYQQTPGQGLQFLFEYFSETQRNKGNFPGRFSGRQFSNSRSEMNVSTLELGDSALYLCASSLGAGGNGYTFGSGTRLTVV.

The rearrangement uses TRBV5-1 and TRBJ2-5; a weak D match, TRBD2 (5 bases). The germline V gene has CDR1 SGHRS and CDR2 YFSETQ. This CDR3 is 13 amino acids long. The V end was cut by 7 bases, the J end by 4 bases, with 14 bases between. The CDR3 spells CASRPGSTETQYF. In nucleotides, the CDR3 is TGCGCCAGCCGCCCGGGGAGTACAGAGACCCAGTACTTC.

V is TRBV4-2 and J is TRBJ2-1; tentatively, D is TRBD2 (6 bases). V dropped 7 bases and J dropped 7 bases, with 17 bases sitting between them. Germline V gene data show CDR1 as LGHNA and CDR2 as YNFKEQ. The CDR3 runs to 14 residues. CDR3 residues: CASKRVGSGNEQFF. The CDR3 DNA is TGTGCCAGCAAGCGGGTCGGGAGCGGAAATGAGCAGTTCTTC.

The chain has TRBV7-2 and TRBJ1-1; maybe TRBD1 (6 bases). This CDR3 has 13 residues. V was clipped by 6 bases and J by 4 bases, with 12 bases between them. CDR1 and CDR2 (germline): SGHTA, FQGNSA. CDR3 sequence: CASRQQGATEAFF. In DNA form, the CDR3 reads TGTGCCAGCAGGCAACAGGGTGCCACTGAAGCTTTCTTT.

The chain joins TRBV7-9 to TRBJ2-7, with 9 nucleotides matching TRBD1. The germline V gene has CDR1 SEHNR and CDR2 FQNEAQ (reference sequence). The J segment lost 4 bases and the V segment lost 5 bases, leaving 9 bases of the junction unmatched. The CDR3 contains 15 residues. The CDR3 DNA follows: TGTGCCAGCAGCCCGGGACAGGGAAAGAGGTACGAGCAGTACTTC. The encoded protein is CASSPGQGKRYEQYF.

In this sample, this clone turned up once. V and J are TRBV19 and TRBJ1-5; TRBD1 is a possible D gene (6 bases). With 7 bases removed from V and 2 bases from J, the gap between germline ends came to 15 bases. Germline CDR1 and CDR2: LNHDA and SQIVND (reference sequence). The CDR3 covers 15 residues. In nucleotides, the CDR3 is TGTGCCAGTATACTACAGGGATTAGGCAATCAGCCCCAGCATTTT. Residues: CASILQGLGNQPQHF.

The rearrangement joins TRBV6-1 to TRBJ2-2; unclear D gene. There are 13 residues in the CDR3. Germline CDR1 is MNHNS and CDR2 is SASEGT. V gave up 4 bases and J gave up 2 bases, with 5 bases separating them. The CDR3 region has the DNA TGTGCCAGCAGTGCTACCAACACCGGGGAGCTGTTTTTT. Translation gives CASSATNTGELFF.

Only one count was recorded for this clone. The chain couples TRBV27 to TRBJ2-7, with 7 bases aligning to TRBD1. The CDR3 extends over 13 amino acids. V gave up 6 bases and J gave up 1 base; unmatched junction bases: 3. The germline CDR1 and CDR2 sequences are MNHEY and SMNVEV (reference sequence). The CDR3 nucleotides are TGTGCCAGCAGGGTACAGGGGTCCTACGAGCAGTACTTC. Translating it yields CASRVQGSYEQYF.